The 24 T cell receptor beta chains given below trace back to one sample, sequenced in a study of blood T cell repertoires in COVID-19. TCRdb's table, derived via immunoSEQ multiplex PCR, lists solely in-frame clones and lacks some. The sample has some 200,000 clones; 80% to 90% are singletons. The material sequenced was peripheral blood. The receptors come from an elderly man with acute or convalescent COVID-19.

The rearrangement links TRBV7-2 to TRBJ1-5; D not certain. The V and J ends lost 2 bases and 7 bases respectively, with 9 bases between them. Germline loops: CDR1 SGHTA, CDR2 FQGNSA. The CDR3 spans 13 residues. CDR3 residues: CASSLWADQPQHF. For the CDR3, the DNA is TGTGCCAGCAGCTTATGGGCAGACCAGCCCCAGCATTTT.

The sample holds a few counts of this clone. The J gene is TRBJ2-2, the V gene TRBV7-9; a possible D gene is TRBD2 (6 bases). CDR3 length: 15 residues. Germline V CDR1 and CDR2: SEHNR, FQNEAQ (reference sequence). Trimming took off 5 bases at V and 2 bases at J, with 12 bases between the two ends. The CDR3 DNA reads TGTGCCAGCAGCCTAGGGACTTACAACACCGGGGAGCTGTTTTTT. It is translated as CASSLGTYNTGELFF.

The chain is built from TRBV24-1 and TRBJ1-2; 7 bases are a match to TRBD1. CDR3 length: 15 amino acids. The V segment lost 4 bases and the J segment 4 bases; nucleotides outside the gene matches: 8. In germline, CDR1 is KGHDR, CDR2 SFDVKD. The CDR3 reads CATSEGGNRGYGYTF. The CDR3 coding sequence is TGTGCCACCAGTGAGGGAGGAAACAGGGGCTATGGCTACACCTTC.

In regard to this clone: This specimen includes other DNA sequences encoding the same CDR3. The chain uses TRBV19 and TRBJ2-3; 8 nucleotides line up with TRBD2. Trimming cost V 3 bases and J 3 bases; bases outside gene matches: 5. Germline CDR1 and CDR2: LNHDA and SQIVND (reference sequence). The CDR3 is 15 amino acids. For the CDR3, the DNA is TGTGCCAGTAGTATTGGCGGGAGGTCAACAGATACGCAGTATTTT. This encodes CASSIGGRSTDTQYF.

The chain links TRBV12-3 or TRBV12-4 to TRBJ2-5; TRBD2 is a possible D gene (5 bases). V shed 5 bases and J shed 5 bases, with 9 bases lying between them. The CDR3 spans 12 residues. Here the CDR3 reads CASSLGMETQYF. Here the CDR3 DNA reads TGTGCCAGCAGTCTCGGGATGGAGACCCAGTACTTC.

The rearrangement links TRBV21-1 to TRBJ1-6; TRBD1, the D gene given by the table, was not confirmed from the DNA. TRBV21-1 is flagged as a pseudogene. This CDR3 comprises 19 residues. In nucleotides, the CDR3 is TGTGCCAGCAGCAAAATTTGGGACAGGGAACCTTTAGGGAATTCACCCCTCCACTTT. Its protein is CASSKIWDREPLGNSPLHF.

The V gene is TRBV5-4, the J gene TRBJ2-1; 8 bases map to TRBD2. The ends lost 2 bases at V and 5 bases at J; junction bases unmatched: 6. Per the germline V gene, CDR1 is SGHNT and CDR2 is YYREEE (reference sequence). The CDR3 contains 15 residues. This chain's CDR3 is CASSLRLAGDNEQFF. The CDR3 nucleotides read TGTGCCAGCAGCTTAAGGCTAGCGGGTGACAATGAGCAGTTCTTC.

The sample holds one count of this clone. V is TRBV30 and J is TRBJ2-3; D not resolved. The ends were cut back, 6 bases at V and 2 bases at J, with 12 bases in the middle. From germline, CDR1 is GTSNPN and CDR2 SVGIG (reference sequence). This CDR3 spans 13 amino acids. In DNA, the CDR3 is TGTGCCTGTAGGCGCCAGGCCACAGATACGCAGTATTTT. This encodes CACRRQATDTQYF.

The rearrangement joins TRBV27 to TRBJ2-3; the match to TRBD2 covers 10 bases. V shed 6 bases, J shed 8 bases, and the junction held 11 bases outside the gene matches. Germline CDR1 and CDR2: MNHEY and SMNVEV (reference sequence). This CDR3 contains 15 residues. The CDR3 sequence is CASSPIAGGRGTQYF. For the CDR3, the DNA is TGTGCCAGCAGCCCTATAGCGGGAGGCAGGGGTACGCAGTATTTT.

The chain recombines TRBV11-3 with TRBJ1-2, with TRBD1 matching over 11 bases. J gave up 8 bases and V 1 base, and 6 bases lay outside the gene matches. The CDR3 has 15 residues. Per the germline V gene, CDR1 is SGHNT and CDR2 is YENEEA. CDR3 in amino acids: CASSLAGQGAGGYTF. The CDR3 DNA sequence: TGTGCCAGCAGCTTAGCTGGACAGGGGGCGGGAGGCTACACCTTC.

The rearrangement uses TRBV6-5 and TRBJ2-6; a weak D match, TRBD1 (5 bases). The CDR3 is made up of 14 amino acids. Per the germline V gene, CDR1 is MNHEY and CDR2 is SVGAGI. V lost 6 bases and J lost 1, with 7 bases in between. CDR3 in DNA: TGTGCCAGCAGCACAGGTTCTGGGGCCAACGTCCTGACTTTC. Translated, it gives CASSTGSGANVLTF.

The chain joins TRBV7-2 to TRBJ2-5, with TRBD2 matching 14 bases. The V and J ends lost 5 bases and 2 bases, in that order; junction bases with no gene match: 10. The CDR3 is 18 residues long. Per germline, CDR1 SGHTA and CDR2 FQGNSA. This CDR3 is CASSRRTSGRLGQETQYF. The CDR3 bases are TGTGCCAGCAGCAGGCGGACTAGCGGGAGGTTAGGGCAAGAGACCCAGTACTTC.

The V call is TRBV11-2, the J call TRBJ2-7, with 10 bases lining up with TRBD2. The CDR3 covers 17 residues. The V gene's germline CDR1 is SGHAT and CDR2 FQNNGV. Trimming cost V 6 bases and J 4 bases; bases outside gene matches: 15. The CDR3: CASSPQSGRATGYEQYF. The CDR3 DNA follows: TGTGCCAGCAGTCCGCAGAGCGGGAGGGCCACGGGTTACGAGCAGTACTTC. Combining the CDR3 with reference TRBV11-2 and TRBJ2-7 gives the whole variable domain EAGVAQSPRYKIIEKRQSVAFWCNPISGHATLYWYQQILGQGPKLLIQFQNNGVVDDSQLPKDRFSAERLKGVDSTLKIQPAKLEDSAVYLCASSPQSGRATGYEQYFGPGTRLTVT.

This rearrangement joins TRBV30 to TRBJ2-1, with 7 positions matching TRBD2. Germline CDR1 reads GTSNPN; CDR2 reads SVGIG (reference sequence). Trimming cost V 4 bases and J 6 bases; bases outside gene matches: 12. CDR3 size: 15 residues. The CDR3 DNA sequence: TGTGCCTGGACCTGGGGGGGTACAGCCGGCAATGAGCAGTTCTTC. Protein sequence: CAWTWGGTAGNEQFF.

The chain links TRBV11-3 to TRBJ2-1; 8 positions match TRBD2. Trimming took 5 bases from V and 9 from J; bases not matched to a gene: 6. The germline V gene encodes CDR1 SGHNT and CDR2 YENEEA. The CDR3 contains 13 residues. The CDR3 DNA reads as TGTGCCAGCAGCCGGGGGGGGTATTCTGAGCAGTTCTTC. Encoded protein: CASSRGGYSEQFF.

This chain connects TRBV28 to TRBJ2-7; D not resolved. Germline V gives CDR1 MDHEN, CDR2 SYDVKM. Trimming removed 5 bases at V and 0 bases at J, with 14 bases between. The CDR3 consists of 15 residues. The CDR3 DNA is TGTGCCAGCAGTCCCCCCCGACAATTCTCCTACGAGCAGTACTTC. It encodes CASSPPRQFSYEQYF.

The V call is TRBV6-5, the J call TRBJ1-1; TRBD1 might be the D (5 bases). Between the trimmed V and J ends, which lost 2 bases and 7 bases, there was a span of 11 bases. This CDR3 contains 13 residues. The germline V gene has CDR1 MNHEY and CDR2 SVGAGI. CDR3 residues: CASSYTDSIEAFF. The DNA of the CDR3 is TGTGCCAGCAGTTACACCGACAGTATTGAAGCTTTCTTT.

This clone was seen just once. The chain has TRBV6-5 and TRBJ2-7; 9 bases align to TRBD2. From germline, CDR1 is MNHEY and CDR2 SVGAGI. The ends lost 8 bases at V and 0 bases at J; junction bases unmatched: 2. The CDR3 runs 13 residues. The CDR3 bases are TGTGCCAGCCGCGGGGGGGACTCCTACGAGCAGTACGTC. Protein: CASRGGDSYEQYV.

The CDR3 loop is CAINGGSNEKLFF. The CDR3 DNA is TGTGCCATCAATGGGGGGTCTAATGAAAAACTGTTTTTT. The chain carries TRBV10-3 and TRBJ1-4; possible D gene TRBD1, 5 bases. The V and J ends lost 7 bases and 3 bases respectively, with 9 bases between them. CDR1 and CDR2 from the germline V gene are ENHRY and SYGVKD. The CDR3 length is 13 residues.

This clone was counted between two and nine times. The chain carries TRBV12-5 and TRBJ2-1; TRBD1 might be the D (5 bases). This CDR3 is 16 amino acids long. CDR1 and CDR2 from the germline V gene are LGHNT and FRNRAP. V was trimmed by 4 bases and J by 1 base, leaving 14 bases between them. DNA for the CDR3: TGTGCTAGTGGTTCAGGGCTCCGAACGTCCTACAATGAGCAGTTCTTC. Its translation: CASGSGLRTSYNEQFF.

The chain employs TRBV7-2 and TRBJ1-2; tentatively, D is TRBD1 (5 bases). This CDR3 spans 13 amino acids. Germline CDR1 and CDR2: SGHTA and FQGNSA. The V end lost 5 bases, the J end lost 6 bases, and 13 bases lay between the germline ends. CDR3 nucleotides: TGTGCCAGCAGCCCTTCCAGGGCGGATGGCTACACCTTC. Translated, it gives CASSPSRADGYTF.

The chain employs TRBV5-1 and TRBJ1-4, with 7 bases fitting TRBD1. The CDR3 covers 15 residues. V was clipped by 4 bases and J by 7 bases; unmatched bases: 10. Germline CDR1 and CDR2: SGHRS and YFSETQ. In DNA form, the CDR3 reads TGCGCCAGCAGCCCTAGACAGGGCGTGAGTGAAAAACTGTTTTTT. Protein sequence: CASSPRQGVSEKLFF. The complete variable domain, with remaining parts taken from reference TRBV5-1 and TRBJ1-4, reads KAGVTQTPRYLIKTRGQQVTLSCSPISGHRSVSWYQQTPGQGLQFLFEYFSETQRNKGNFPGRFSGRQFSNSRSEMNVSTLELGDSALYLCASSPRQGVSEKLFFGSGTQLSVL.

This clone was picked up a small number of times. The rearrangement links TRBV19 to TRBJ1-4; 9 positions match TRBD1. In germline, CDR1 is LNHDA, CDR2 SQIVND (reference sequence). The CDR3 totals 14 residues. J gave up 7 bases and V 6 bases, and 6 bases lay outside the gene matches. In DNA, the CDR3 is TGTGCCAGTAGATCCACAGGGGGCGGTGAAAAACTGTTTTTT. It yields the protein CASRSTGGGEKLFF.

CDR3 loop: CASRNRDSGANVLTF. For the CDR3, the DNA is TGTGCCAGCAGAAACAGGGACTCTGGGGCCAACGTCCTGACTTTC. The V call is TRBV2, the J call TRBJ2-6; TRBD1 might be the D (6 bases). Germline lookup yields CDR1 SNHLY and CDR2 FYNNEI. Trimming pared 6 bases from V and 0 bases from J, leaving 9 bases between. The CDR3 extends over 15 amino acids.